This TCR beta chain was identified in a study of T cells in Graves' hyperthyroidism and ophthalmopathy. Amplification yielded TCR beta CDR3 regions, with RNA transcripts as the source. A set of HTBI primers served as the primers for a first-round RT-PCR of the TCR CDR3. TCRdb reprocessed the multiplex PCR reads via MiXCR and lists one record per CDR3 protein. This sample has around 620,000 distinct CDR3 sequences, with 35% to 55% found just once. Study outcomes and limitations: Most thyroid clonotypes that were expanded above 0.001 also turned up in blood.

This CDR3 is 17 amino acids long. Between the trimmed V and J ends, which lost 0 bases and 5 bases, there was a span of 19 bases. The germline V gene has CDR1 PRHDT and CDR2 FYEKMQ (reference sequence). Each diagnosis was grounded in clinical symptoms, serum thyroxine and TRAb, thyroid ultrasound, and orbital computed tomography. This clonotype showed up many times. Its antigen is not identified. V is TRBV13 and J is TRBJ1-1; D is unclear. The sequence came from an adult woman with Graves' disease, either hyperthyroidism or ophthalmopathy (not recorded which). The sample was peripheral blood or thyroid tissue (not recorded which). The CDR3 is CASSLGRNRHGRTEAFF. The CDR3 nucleotides read TGTGCCAGCAGCTTAGGCCGAAACCGACACGGAAGGACTGAAGCTTTCTTT.